The entry that follows covers one T cell receptor (beta chain) sequence. Its specificity is unknown. Trimming removed 2 bases at V and 6 bases at J, with 24 bases between. The CDR3 is made up of 18 amino acids. Germline V lookup: CDR1 MNHNS, CDR2 SASEGT. These data are taken from a study of early T cells in non-severe SARS-CoV-2 infection. At the level of the study: Whole-blood bulk RNA, unsorted, was sequenced, and chains were unpaired.

Unique molecular identifier tags were affixed to discrete cDNA molecules. TCRdb reprocessed the 5' RACE reads via MiXCR and lists one record per CDR3 protein. The sample lists tens of thousands of distinct CDR3 sequences, 8% to 13% seen once, with about 8.2% in the top ten. The study's findings and limits: Private and CD4 specificities were missed by VDJdb matching, skewed to anti-spike CD8.

The TCR sequence derives from an adult who was a healthcare worker with PCR-confirmed SARS-CoV-2 infection or an uninfected control (not recorded which). The chain recombines TRBV6-1 with TRBJ2-3; possibly TRBD2 for D (6 bases). The source material was whole blood, sampled at baseline. The CDR3: CASSENFSAGIRADTQYF. CDR3 coding DNA: TGTGCCAGCAGTGAAAACTTTTCGGCGGGGATCCGAGCGGATACGCAGTATTTT.